The TCR beta chain under discussion was sequenced for a study of shared clonotypes between healthy human individuals. Across the whole study: Each donor contributed plates that comprised three CD4 naive, three CD4 memory, two CD8 naive and one CD8 memory.

Donors comprised only Caucasian adults living in Nashville, Tennessee. At the deep level, the assay was run. Some clones are missing from TCRdb's copy, which holds only in-frame ones; the method was immunoSEQ multiplex PCR. The table shows some 1.5 million clones, with 98% occurring only once. Germline values: CDR1 SGHRS, CDR2 YFSETQ. The CDR3 runs 15 residues. Trimming pared 0 bases from V and 3 bases from J, leaving 9 bases between. Comments on this clone: Antigen unknown.

Study-wide results and limits: Clonotypes that were shared across a few donors made up roughly 5% of naive CD4 clonotypes.

Sequencing was done on a sample of naive CD4+ T cells sorted from blood. The subset here: CD45RA+ positively selected. This chain joins TRBV5-1 and TRBJ2-2; D possibly matches TRBD1 or TRBD2 (5 bases each). The clonotype was recovered from a man aged 30 to 45 in good health. The CDR3: CASSLVEGYTGELFF. CDR3 sequence (DNA): TGCGCCAGCAGCTTGGTAGAGGGGTACACCGGGGAGCTGTTTTTT.